These 30 T cell receptor beta chains originate from one sample sequenced in a study of blood T cell repertoires in COVID-19. TCRdb keeps only in-frame clones here, not all; method: immunoSEQ multiplex PCR. The sample records a few hundred thousand clones, less than 90% being singletons. Sequencing was performed on PBMCs or T cells enriched from blood (not recorded which). These receptors originate from a woman in her forties who had recovered from COVID-19.

With regard to this clone: Other nucleotide sequences in the sample specify the same CDR3. The chain has TRBV19 and TRBJ1-2; TRBD1 agrees at 11 bases. CDR1 LNHDA and CDR2 SQIVND come from the germline V gene (reference sequence). CDR3 length equals 14 residues. V lost 3 bases and J lost 7; bases outside the gene matches: 4. This CDR3 reads CASSITGQGGGYTF. The DNA of the CDR3 is TGTGCCAGTAGTATCACGGGACAGGGGGGTGGCTACACCTTC. The complete variable domain, with remaining parts taken from reference TRBV19 and TRBJ1-2, reads DGGITQSPKYLFRKEGQNVTLSCEQNLNHDAMYWYRQDPGQGLRLIYYSQIVNDFQKGDIAEGYSVSREKKESFPLTVTSAQKNPTAFYLCASSITGQGGGYTFGSGTRLTVV.

This clone occurred once. The genes are TRBV16 and TRBJ1-5, with no clear D. V lost 0 bases, J lost 5 bases, and 11 bases lay in between. This CDR3 spans 15 amino acids. Germline CDR1 KGHSY, CDR2 FQNENV. CDR3 protein: CASSQSVQLYQPQHF. Here the CDR3 DNA reads TGTGCCAGCAGCCAATCGGTACAGTTATATCAGCCCCAGCATTTT.

The chain joins TRBV9 to TRBJ2-5; 7 bases line up with TRBD1. The junction had 4 bases not matched to a gene; V was cut back by 4 bases and J by 1 base. This CDR3 is 14 amino acids long. The V gene's germline CDR1 is SGDLS and CDR2 YYNGEE. This CDR3 is CASSPGQIQETQYF. CDR3 nucleotides: TGTGCCAGCAGCCCGGGACAGATCCAAGAGACCCAGTACTTC.

This sequence joins TRBV3-1 (or the pseudogene TRBV3-2) and TRBJ2-7; the D is unclear. Germline lookup yields CDR1 LGHDT and CDR2 YNNKEL (reference sequence). Trimming took off 1 base at V and 3 bases at J, with 4 bases between the two ends. The CDR3 covers 12 residues. The CDR3 nucleotides are TGTGCCAGCAGCCAAGCCAACTACGAGCAGTACTTC. Encoded protein: CASSQANYEQYF.

The count of this clone is one. The chain links TRBV7-2 to TRBJ2-1, with 7 bases that match TRBD1. The germline CDR1 and CDR2 sequences are SGHTA and FQGNSA. V lost 5 bases, J lost 11 bases, and 6 bases stayed unmatched. The CDR3 runs 12 residues. This CDR3 is CASSAGGQQQFF. In DNA, the CDR3 is TGTGCCAGCAGCGCAGGGGGACAACAGCAGTTCTTC.

The chain uses TRBV5-1 and TRBJ1-1; D is undetermined. Germline V gives CDR1 SGHRS, CDR2 YFSETQ. The V gene lost 1 base and the J gene lost 1 base, with 8 bases spanning the gap. This CDR3 has 14 amino acids. The DNA for the CDR3 is TGCGCCAGCAGCTTGACGGGAGCGAACACTGAAGCTTTCTTT. Translating it yields CASSLTGANTEAFF. Based on the CDR3 plus reference TRBV5-1 and TRBJ1-1, the full variable domain is KAGVTQTPRYLIKTRGQQVTLSCSPISGHRSVSWYQQTPGQGLQFLFEYFSETQRNKGNFPGRFSGRQFSNSRSEMNVSTLELGDSALYLCASSLTGANTEAFFGQGTRLTVV.

This clone is a singleton in its sample. The V gene is TRBV7-2, the J gene TRBJ2-1; 7 bases align to TRBD2. The CDR3 spans 13 residues. V lost 5 bases, J lost 8 bases, and 6 bases stayed unmatched. Germline V CDR1 and CDR2: SGHTA, FQGNSA. The CDR3 is CASSPRLAHEQFF. CDR3 DNA: TGTGCCAGCAGCCCTAGACTAGCCCATGAGCAGTTCTTC. Supplemented by reference TRBV7-2 and TRBJ2-1, the full variable domain reads GAGVSQSPSNKVTEKGKDVELRCDPISGHTALYWYRQSLGQGLEFLIYFQGNSAPDKSGLPSDRFSAERTGGSVSTLTIQRTQQEDSAVYLCASSPRLAHEQFFGPGTRLTVL.

The J gene is TRBJ1-3, the V gene TRBV9; the D gene is possibly TRBD1 (5 bases). V was pared by 3 bases and J by 2 bases, with 15 bases between. The CDR3 runs to 16 residues. Germline lookup yields CDR1 SGDLS and CDR2 YYNGEE. CDR3 region: CASSAPGLTTGNTIYF. The CDR3 nucleotides are TGTGCCAGCAGCGCCCCGGGACTTACGACTGGAAACACCATATATTTT.

The gene calls are TRBV27 and TRBJ1-2; TRBD1 matches 8 bases. The CDR3 runs 15 residues. Germline CDR1 is MNHEY and CDR2 is SMNVEV (reference sequence). V was clipped by 3 bases and J by 2 bases; unmatched bases: 5. CDR3 DNA: TGTGCCAGCAGTTTTCAGACAGGGGAGAACTATGGCTACACCTTC. It is translated as CASSFQTGENYGYTF.

This chain joins TRBV24-1 and TRBJ2-1; 8 nucleotides align to TRBD2. The CDR3 is 20 residues long. Germline trimming cut 4 bases from V and 5 bases from J; bases unmatched to any gene: 21. Looked up from germline, CDR1 is KGHDR and CDR2 is SFDVKD. The DNA for the CDR3 is TGTGCCACCAGTGACCACACTAGCGGACACAAACAGTACAGCCACAATGAGCAGTTCTTC. This sequence encodes CATSDHTSGHKQYSHNEQFF.

This clone has at least ten counts. The rearrangement uses TRBV9 and TRBJ2-7; 7 nucleotides align to TRBD1. Germline V CDR1 and CDR2: SGDLS, YYNGEE. With V trimmed by 4 bases and J by 6 bases, 10 bases remained unmatched. The CDR3 sequence is 14 residues long. The CDR3, as DNA: TGTGCCAGCAGCCTAGACGACAGGGCGGGCGAGCAGTACTTC. Protein product: CASSLDDRAGEQYF.

The J gene is TRBJ2-1, the V gene TRBV30; 14 bases agree with TRBD2. The germline V gene encodes CDR1 GTSNPN and CDR2 SVGIG (reference sequence). CDR3 length equals 19 residues. Unmatched junction bases numbered 10, after V lost 2 bases and J lost 1 base. The CDR3 spells CAWSSRLAGGTISYNEQFF. The CDR3 nucleotides read TGTGCCTGGAGTTCCCGACTAGCGGGAGGGACGATTTCCTACAATGAGCAGTTCTTC.

The rearrangement links TRBV29-1 to TRBJ2-6, with D possibly being TRBD1 (5 bases). V lost 4 bases and J lost 2, with 15 bases in between. The germline V gene has CDR1 SQVTM and CDR2 ANQGSEA. This CDR3 spans 16 amino acids. The CDR3 reads CSVGSRVDAGANVLTF. CDR3 bases: TGCAGCGTTGGATCCAGGGTGGATGCTGGGGCCAACGTCCTGACTTTC.

The chain couples TRBV30 to TRBJ1-4, with 10 bases fitting TRBD1. CDR1 is GTSNPN and CDR2 is SVGIG in the germline V gene (reference sequence). The V and J ends lost 4 bases and 0 bases, in that order; junction bases with no gene match: 5. The CDR3 loop spans 16 amino acids. The CDR3 here is CAWTPGTGATNEKLFF. Here the CDR3 DNA reads TGTGCCTGGACTCCCGGGACAGGGGCAACTAATGAAAAACTGTTTTTT.

This clone was counted a few times. The rearrangement joins TRBV3-1 (or the pseudogene TRBV3-2) to TRBJ2-3, with 7 bases identical to TRBD1. V shed 8 bases and J 0 bases; nucleotides not matched to a gene: 5. The V gene's germline CDR1 is LGHDT and CDR2 YNNKEL (reference sequence). The CDR3 consists of 14 residues. This chain's CDR3 is CASGDRASTDTQYF. Written as DNA, the CDR3 is TGTGCCAGCGGTGACAGGGCTAGCACAGATACGCAGTATTTT.

The chain recombines TRBV24-1 with TRBJ2-7; TRBD1 is a possible D gene (6 bases). The CDR3 has 16 amino acids. V was clipped by 4 bases and J by 0 bases, with 15 bases between them. Per germline, CDR1 KGHDR and CDR2 SFDVKD. The CDR3, as DNA: TGTGCCACCAGTGACTCGGACAGTGTTAGCTCCTACGAGCAGTACTTC. Translating gives CATSDSDSVSSYEQYF.

V usage is TRBV7-2 and J usage is TRBJ2-4, with 10 bases lining up with TRBD2. V dropped 5 bases and J dropped 6; count of bases not matched to a gene: 4. CDR1 and CDR2 from the germline V gene are SGHTA and FQGNSA. The CDR3 contains 14 residues. In nucleotides, the CDR3 is TGTGCCAGCAGCGACCTAGCGGGAGTAAACATTCAGTACTTC. It translates to CASSDLAGVNIQYF.

This rearrangement joins TRBV2 to TRBJ1-4, with 7 positions matching TRBD1. The junction had 13 bases not matched to a gene; V was cut back by 6 bases and J by 0 bases. The length of the CDR3 is 18 residues. CDR1 SNHLY and CDR2 FYNNEI come from the germline V gene. The CDR3 sequence is CASSGVGDSLATNEKLFF. The CDR3 nucleotides read TGTGCCAGCAGCGGGGTGGGGGACAGCCTTGCAACTAATGAAAAACTGTTTTTT.

This clone was seen just once. V is TRBV30 and J is TRBJ2-1; 7 positions agree with TRBD2. The CDR3 totals 16 residues. The V and J ends lost 0 bases and 8 bases, in that order; junction bases with no gene match: 13. Looked up from germline, CDR1 is GTSNPN and CDR2 is SVGIG (reference sequence). The CDR3, as DNA: TGTGCCTGGAGTGTACCTCTGGCGGGAGTAAGGGATGAGCAGTTCTTC. Translation gives CAWSVPLAGVRDEQFF.

The chain is built from TRBV5-4 and TRBJ2-1, with TRBD2 identical over 10 bases. J lost 5 bases, V lost 5 bases, and 4 bases had no gene match. The CDR3 sequence is 14 residues long. CDR1 is SGHNT and CDR2 is YYREEE in the germline V gene (reference sequence). CDR3 DNA: TGTGCCAGCAGATCCGGGACTAGCGACAATGAGCAGTTCTTC. This translates into CASRSGTSDNEQFF.

This clone was counted at least ten times. The chain joins TRBV7-9 to TRBJ2-5, with 12 positions matching TRBD2. The V gene's germline CDR1 is SEHNR and CDR2 FQNEAQ (reference sequence). With 1 base clipped from V and 9 bases from J, the junction kept 3 bases outside the gene matches. The CDR3 is made up of 14 amino acids. The CDR3 region is CASSLGLAGDSQYF. The CDR3 DNA reads as TGTGCCAGCAGCTTAGGACTAGCGGGAGACTCCCAGTACTTC.

This clone was observed a single time. This rearrangement joins TRBV6-6 to TRBJ1-4; 10 nucleotides align to TRBD1. With V trimmed by 6 bases and J by 8 bases, 6 bases remained unmatched. CDR1 is MNHNY, CDR2 SVGAGI, per germline (reference sequence). This CDR3 spans 14 amino acids. The CDR3 loop is CASRYGTGEEKLFF. CDR3 nucleotides: TGTGCCAGCAGGTACGGGACAGGGGAAGAAAAACTGTTTTTT.

The chain combines TRBV5-4 with TRBJ2-1; D possibly corresponds to TRBD2 (7 bases). The CDR3 has 15 amino acids. Per germline, CDR1 SGHNT and CDR2 YYREEE (reference sequence). V lost 4 bases and J 5 bases, leaving 16 bases between the germline ends. CDR3 nucleotide sequence: TGTGCCAGCAGCCCTGCGGGGGCGCTTAACAATGAGCAGTTCTTC. As protein: CASSPAGALNNEQFF.

The chain joins TRBV10-3 to TRBJ2-3, with 7 bases matching TRBD2. After removal of 2 bases from V and 6 bases from J, the junction contained 8 bases not matched to a gene. This CDR3 spans 15 amino acids. Germline V gene lookup returns CDR1 ENHRY and CDR2 SYGVKD. DNA of the CDR3: TGTGCCATCAGTGAGGGGCGGGAGAAGGATGATACGCAGTATTTT. It translates to CAISEGREKDDTQYF.

The CDR3 protein is CASSFVDSEKLFF. CDR3 in DNA: TGTGCCAGCAGCTTTGTGGACAGCGAAAAACTGTTTTTT. The chain joins TRBV5-6 to TRBJ1-4; TRBD1 might be the D (6 bases). CDR1 and CDR2 (germline): SGHDT, YYEEEE. This CDR3 has 13 amino acids. The V end was cut by 2 bases, the J end by 8 bases, with 10 bases between.

The rearrangement links TRBV4-1 to TRBJ1-5; 10 nucleotides align to TRBD1. V was clipped by 4 bases and J by 8 bases; unmatched bases: 11. Per the germline V gene, CDR1 is MGHRA and CDR2 is YSYEKL. This CDR3 contains 16 residues. CDR3 bases: TGCGCCAGCAGCCGTCAGCCCTGGACAGGGGGGGAGCCCCAGCATTTT. Translating gives CASSRQPWTGGEPQHF.

The chain has TRBV7-2 and TRBJ2-7; D unresolved. This CDR3 comprises 9 residues. V was clipped by 8 bases and J by 3 bases, with 2 bases between them. Germline CDR1 SGHTA, CDR2 FQGNSA. This CDR3 reads CASYYEQYV. The CDR3 DNA reads TGTGCCAGCTACTACGAGCAGTACGTC.

This clone was seen only once. V gene TRBV6-5 combines with J gene TRBJ2-1, with D perhaps TRBD2 (6 bases). Germline values: CDR1 MNHEY, CDR2 SVGAGI. CDR3 length equals 15 residues. V shed 2 bases and J shed 1 base, with 9 bases lying between them. Here the CDR3 DNA reads TGTGCCAGCAGTTACCAGACTAGTTCCTACAATGAGCAGTTCTTC. Amino acids: CASSYQTSSYNEQFF.

The chain uses TRBV29-1 and TRBJ2-7, with D possibly TRBD1 on 6 matching bases. The CDR3 runs to 14 residues. With 6 bases removed from V and 2 bases from J, the gap between germline ends came to 17 bases. In germline, CDR1 is SQVTM, CDR2 ANQGSEA. The CDR3 nucleotides are TGCAGCGTATTAACAGGGAAATCCACCTACGAGCAGTACTTC. This sequence encodes CSVLTGKSTYEQYF.

V usage is TRBV10-3 and J usage is TRBJ2-3; D is undetermined. Trimming removed 0 bases at V and 4 bases at J, with 8 bases between. Per the germline V gene, CDR1 is ENHRY and CDR2 is SYGVKD. The CDR3 sequence is 14 residues long. For the CDR3, the DNA is TGTGCCATCAGTGAGTCCCCTTCCGCAGATACGCAGTATTTT. Encoded protein: CAISESPSADTQYF.